This entry features one T cell receptor beta chain sequence. The table lists this clonotype with a few counts. Its cognate antigen has yet to be identified. The sample holds no much larger clone one base away, and base qualities are not on file. V lost 3 bases and J lost 5 bases; the stretch between them is 13 bases long. From the germline V gene, CDR1 is MDHEN and CDR2 is SYDVKM. Taken from cysteine to phenylalanine, the CDR3 has 14 residues. Here the CDR3 DNA is all that survives: 42 bases in frame from base 1. The sample is drawn from a study of T-cell memory formation after mild COVID-19 (dated by TCRdb to the early 2020s). Looking at the study overall: Most TCR sequence clusters were specific to one of the two donors. Longitudinal TCRalpha and TCRbeta repertoire sequencing tracked T-cell clones expanding and contracting after mild COVID-19 in a couple of donors. Two young, previously healthy adult volunteers made up the cohort, one male and one female.

Ficoll-Paque density gradient centrifugation was the method used to isolate PBMCs. Here is what the overall study found, with its caveats: The study included only a couple of mild cases, and larger cohorts that include severe cases with pre-infection samples were judged to be necessary. Some responding clones were found in pre-infection memory, which suggests that pre-existing cross-reactive memory T cells took part in the SARS-CoV-2 response. Contracting CD4+ clones were found mainly in CM and EM memory subsets, while CD8+ clones were enriched in EMRA. Whether the second-wave clones peaking on day 37 were SARS-CoV-2 specific was not confirmed. Balanced CD4/CD8 phenotypes were observed for clones contracting from day 15 to 85, whereas a bias towards CD4+ was observed for a second wave of clones expanding from day 15 to 37.

TCRdb names Illumina NovaSeq 6000 as the instrument used. TCRalpha and TCRbeta cDNA libraries were constructed by 5'RACE with constant-segment primers, with sample barcodes and unique molecular identifiers being introduced. RNA was extracted from every sample with Trizol reagent. Amplification of the libraries took two PCR steps, and the second step added a second sample barcode plus Illumina TruSeq adapters. Sequencing of libraries was performed on an Illumina NovaSeq with 2 x 150 bp paired-end reads. The published analysis was carried out like this. With migec v1.2.7, reads were demultiplexed and then collapsed into UMI-guided consensus sequences. Using mixcr v2.1.11, UMI consensuses were aligned to TRA and TRB V and J templates and then assembled into clonotypes. Expanded or contracted clonotypes were those called significant by both edgeR and NoisET, with noise models trained on biological replicates. For edgeR calls, the cutoffs were a false discovery rate-adjusted p below 0.01 and a log2 fold-change threshold of 1. PCA with hierarchical clustering of max-normalized trajectories of the 1000 most abundant clonotypes was used as exploratory dynamics analysis. Separately sequenced CD4+ and CD8+ repertoires were used to assign the CD4 or CD8 phenotype of responding clones. Starting from the raw public reads, TCRdb applied fastp trimming at Q25, assembled clones with MiXCR and retained in-frame beta chains. One record per CDR3 amino acid sequence lists the most common genes and DNA. For this entry, the V and J calls and clone size follow TCRdb and not the study's own pipeline. The sample contains roughly 110,000 distinct CDR3 sequences, 14% of them found a single time. The ten largest account for about 39% of the sample.

This sequence uses TRBV28 and TRBJ1-2; TRBD1 might be the D gene, on 6 matching bases. This receptor was obtained from a man aged 18-30 years who had mild COVID-19 (a few samples of this study predate the infection). The sample titles of this study are shuffled in the database, so cell type and time point are left out; the donor was told from shared clones. The sequencing input was PBMCs or a T cell subset sorted from them (not recorded which). CDR3 region: CASSLASGVYGYTF. The bases are TGTGCCAGCAGTTTGGCGTCAGGGGTTTATGGCTACACCTTC.